The T cell receptor (beta chain) described here comes from a study of blood T cell repertoires in COVID-19. Sequencing was performed with immunoSEQ multiplex PCR; in TCRdb, only in-frame clones are kept and a portion is missing. The data contain roughly 200,000 clones, about nine tenths of them singletons. Participant age was roughly 18 to 90 years, and participants resided in roughly 24 US areas. This receptor was obtained from a woman between 50 and 59 years old in a cohort exposed to, infected with or recovered from COVID-19 (not recorded which). Sequencing was carried out using PBMCs or T cells enriched from blood (not recorded which).

The CDR3 sequence: CASTDKTGFTGELFF. CDR3 coding DNA: TGTGCCAGCACCGATAAGACAGGGTTCACCGGGGAGCTGTTTTTT. This rearrangement joins TRBV6-5 to TRBJ2-2; 7 bases agree with TRBD1. Germline CDR1 reads MNHEY; CDR2 reads SVGAGI. The CDR3 length is 15 residues. V lost 7 bases and J lost 4; bases outside the gene matches: 9.